This TCR beta chain was obtained from a study of a mutant IDH1 vaccine in newly diagnosed glioma. Germline values: CDR1 SGHRS, CDR2 YFSETQ. CDR3 size: 13 residues. V lost 6 bases, J lost 1 base, and 10 bases lay in between. The assay was immunoSEQ multiplex PCR, and TCRdb's table has in-frame clones only and misses some. The table records some 30,000 clones, around 82% of them present only once. To note about this clone: Its antigen is not identified.

Time point meaning: week 47, end of study. In every dose of vaccine, 300 ug of mutant IDH1 20-mer peptide was given alongside topical imiquimod. The receptor was derived from a man aged 25 to 40 with glioma. V gene TRBV5-1 combines with J gene TRBJ2-5, with D perhaps TRBD2 (6 bases). The sequenced sample was PBMCs, obtained from a glioma patient whose treatment included an IDH1 peptide vaccine. The CDR3 nucleotides read TGCGCCAGCACCTCGGGAGCCCAAGAGACCCAGTACTTC. Amino acids: CASTSGAQETQYF.